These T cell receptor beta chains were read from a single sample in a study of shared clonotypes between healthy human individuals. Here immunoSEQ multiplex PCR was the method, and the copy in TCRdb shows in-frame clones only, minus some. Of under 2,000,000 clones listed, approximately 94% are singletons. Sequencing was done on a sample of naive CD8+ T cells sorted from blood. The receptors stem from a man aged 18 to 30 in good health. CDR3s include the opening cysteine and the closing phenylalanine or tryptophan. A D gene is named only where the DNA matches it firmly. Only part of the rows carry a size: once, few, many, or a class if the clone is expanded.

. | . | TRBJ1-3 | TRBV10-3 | TGTGCCACCGTTCCGACAGGTCGGGACACCATATATTTT | CATVPTGRDTIYF
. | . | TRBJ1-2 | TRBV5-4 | TGTGCCAGCAGCCCCGACTCGTTGGGGGCGGGTGACTATGGCTACACCTTC | CASSPDSLGAGDYGYTF
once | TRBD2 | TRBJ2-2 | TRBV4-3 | TGCGCCAGCAGCCAAGATTGGGGACTAGCTAGCACCGGGGAGCTGTTTTTT | CASSQDWGLASTGELFF
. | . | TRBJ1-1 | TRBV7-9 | TGTGCCAGCAGTTTAAACCGGGGTTCGGGCACTGAAGCTTTCTTT | CASSLNRGSGTEAFF
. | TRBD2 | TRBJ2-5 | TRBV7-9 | TGTGCCAGCAGCTTTCCTTGGACTAGCGGGATAGGGGAGACCCAGTACTTC | CASSFPWTSGIGETQYF
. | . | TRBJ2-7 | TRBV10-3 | TGTGCCGCTCGACTAGTAGAGGAAATCGAGCAGTACTTC | CAARLVEEIEQYF
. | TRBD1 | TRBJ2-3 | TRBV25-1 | TGTGCCAGCAGTTTGACAGGGGGCGCAGATACGCAGTATTTT | CASSLTGGADTQYF
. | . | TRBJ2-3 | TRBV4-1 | TGCGCCAGCAGCCCGCGGGACTTCCCAATGGATAGCACGCAGTATTTT | CASSPRDFPMDSTQYF
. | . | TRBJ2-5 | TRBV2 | TGTGCCAGCAGAGGTGTGGAGACCCAGTACTTC | CASRGVETQYF
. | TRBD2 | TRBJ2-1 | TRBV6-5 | TGTGCCAGCAGTTACTCGGCACTAGCGGGAGGCAATGAGCAGTTCTTC | CASSYSALAGGNEQFF
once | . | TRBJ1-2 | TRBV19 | TGTGCCAGTAGGTCAGATGGCTACACCTTC | CASRSDGYTF
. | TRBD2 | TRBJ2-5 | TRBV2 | TGTGCCAGCTCACCCCTTCTAGCGGACCAAGAGACCCAGTACTTC | CASSPLLADQETQYF
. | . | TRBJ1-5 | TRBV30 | TGTGCCTGGAGTGTAGGGGTTCAGCCCCAGCATTTT | CAWSVGVQPQHF
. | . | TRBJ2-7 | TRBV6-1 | TGTGCCAGCAGTGAAAGGGTGGGCAGCTACGAGCAGTACTTC | CASSERVGSYEQYF
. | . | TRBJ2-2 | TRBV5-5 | TGTGCCAGCAGCTTGGGTTCGAACACCGGGGAGCTGTTTTTT | CASSLGSNTGELFF
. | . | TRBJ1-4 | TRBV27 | TGTGCCAGCAGTTTAGATCGGGGGGAAAAACTGTTTTTT | CASSLDRGEKLFF
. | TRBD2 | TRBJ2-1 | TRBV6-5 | TGTGCCAGCAGTTACGAAGCTAGCGGGAGCCCTGAGCAGTTCTTC | CASSYEASGSPEQFF
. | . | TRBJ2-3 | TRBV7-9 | TGTGCCAGCAGCTTAGAAGTACAGACAGATACGCAGTATTTT | CASSLEVQTDTQYF
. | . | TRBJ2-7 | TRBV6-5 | TGTGCCAGCAGTTACGAGCCCGGGTACGAGCAGTACTTC | CASSYEPGYEQYF
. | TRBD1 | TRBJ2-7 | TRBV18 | TGTGCCAGCTCACCGACTACAGGGGTTGTAATGTACGAGCAGTACTTC | CASSPTTGVVMYEQYF
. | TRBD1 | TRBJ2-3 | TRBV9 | TGTGCCAGCAAGGGGGCTAGCATTTCAGATACGCAGTATTTT | CASKGASISDTQYF
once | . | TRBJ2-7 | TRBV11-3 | TGTGCCAGCAGCTTAGGCGTGGGGGCCCAAAGAGAGCAGTACTTC | CASSLGVGAQREQYF
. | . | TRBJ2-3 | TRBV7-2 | TGTGCCAGCAGCTCCTTTAGGGACCCCTCCGATACGCAGTATTTT | CASSSFRDPSDTQYF
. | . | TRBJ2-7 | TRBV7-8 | TGTGCCAGCAGCTTAGGCGTCAGCGTCAGCTCCTACGAGCAGTACTTC | CASSLGVSVSSYEQYF
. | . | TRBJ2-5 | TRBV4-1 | TGCGCCAGCAGCCCCTGGACAACCCAAGAGACCCAGTACTTC | CASSPWTTQETQYF
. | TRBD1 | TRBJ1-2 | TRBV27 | TGTGCCAGCAGTCCAGGGGGAGGGAGGGACTATGGCTACACCTTC | CASSPGGGRDYGYTF
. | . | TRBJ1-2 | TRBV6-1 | TGTGCCAGCAGAAACGTACTCGGCAGAGACTATGGCTACACCTTC | CASRNVLGRDYGYTF
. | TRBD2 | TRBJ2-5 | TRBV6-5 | TGTGCCAGCAGTTACTCGTCTAGCGGGACGGAGACCCAGTACTTC | CASSYSSSGTETQYF
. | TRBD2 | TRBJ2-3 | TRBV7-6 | TGTGCCAGCAGCCGGAACAGAGCGGGGGCAGATACGCAGTATTTT | CASSRNRAGADTQYF
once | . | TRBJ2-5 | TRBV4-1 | TGCGCCAGCAGCCAAGAAGCCGGGACATTACAAGAGACCCAGTACTTC | CASSQEAGTLQETQYF
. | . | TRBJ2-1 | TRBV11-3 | TGTGCCAGCAGCTTGCCCCCCGACAATGAGCAGTTCTTC | CASSLPPDNEQFF
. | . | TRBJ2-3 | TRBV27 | TGTGCCAGCAGTTTGTCAAGAGCAGATACGCAGTATTTT | CASSLSRADTQYF
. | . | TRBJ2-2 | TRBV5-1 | TGCGCCAGCAGCCTGGGCGGGGCCGGGGAGCTGTTTTTT | CASSLGGAGELFF
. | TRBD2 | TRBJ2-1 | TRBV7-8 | TGTGCCAGCTACCTGTTCGGAGCGGGAGACCGCTACAATGAGCAGTTCTTC | CASYLFGAGDRYNEQFF
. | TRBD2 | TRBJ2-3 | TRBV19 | TGTGCCAGTAGTATGACTAGCGGGGAAATTAGCACAGATACGCAGTATTTT | CASSMTSGEISTDTQYF
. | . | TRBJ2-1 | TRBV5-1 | TGCGCCAGCAGCTTGGGGTTAGGCATCAATGAGCAGTTCTTC | CASSLGLGINEQFF
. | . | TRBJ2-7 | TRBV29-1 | TGCAGCGTTGAAGCCTTAGACGAGCAGTACTTC | CSVEALDEQYF
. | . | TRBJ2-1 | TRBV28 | TGTGCCAGCAGTTTTTTTGAAGTTAATGAGCAGTTCTTC | CASSFFEVNEQFF
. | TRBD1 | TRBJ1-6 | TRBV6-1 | TGTGCCAGCAGTGGCACGGACAGGAGTTCCTATAATTCACCCCTCCACTTT | CASSGTDRSSYNSPLHF
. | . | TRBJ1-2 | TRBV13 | TGTGCCAGCAGCTTAGAGCCTCAAAGTTACTTC | CASSLEPQSYF
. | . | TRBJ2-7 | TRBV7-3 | TGTGCCAGCAGCTTAGCACGGGACTACGAGCAGTACTTC | CASSLARDYEQYF
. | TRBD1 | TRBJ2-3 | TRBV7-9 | TGTGCCAGCAGCCAGAGGGACAGTAGCACAGATACGCAGTATTTT | CASSQRDSSTDTQYF
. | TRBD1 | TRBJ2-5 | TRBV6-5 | TGTGCCAGCAGTCCAACAGGGGGTTGGCAAGAGACCCAGTACTTC | CASSPTGGWQETQYF
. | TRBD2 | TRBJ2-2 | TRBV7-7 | TGTGCTAGCAGGTTCCGGACTAGCTCCGGGGAGCTGTTTTTT | CASRFRTSSGELFF
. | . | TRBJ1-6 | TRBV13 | TGTGCCAGCAGCTTCAAGAGTTACCCGACACCCCTCCACTTT | CASSFKSYPTPLHF
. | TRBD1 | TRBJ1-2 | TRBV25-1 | TGTGCCAGCAGTGTACAGGGGGGGAGTGGCTACACCTTC | CASSVQGGSGYTF
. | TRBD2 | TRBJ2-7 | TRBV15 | TGTGCCACCAGCAGAGATCTAGGGACTAGCGGGGGGACCTACGAGCAGTACTTC | CATSRDLGTSGGTYEQYF
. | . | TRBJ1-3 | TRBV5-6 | TGTGCCAGCAGCTTGGCGTGGGGCGCGGTTGGAAACACCATATATTTT | CASSLAWGAVGNTIYF
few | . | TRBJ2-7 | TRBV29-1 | TGCAGCGTTGAATGGGGCTACGAGCAGTACTTC | CSVEWGYEQYF
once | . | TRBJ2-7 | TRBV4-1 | TGCGCCAGCAGCCAAGTCCCCCAAGGCCGCCAGGAGCAGTACTTC | CASSQVPQGRQEQYF
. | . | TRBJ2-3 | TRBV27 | TGTGCCAGCAGTTTACTAGGAGGATACACAGATACGCAGTATTTT | CASSLLGGYTDTQYF
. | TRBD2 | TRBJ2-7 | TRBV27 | TGTGCCAGCAGTTTAAGTCTAGCGGGATACGAGCAGTACTTC | CASSLSLAGYEQYF
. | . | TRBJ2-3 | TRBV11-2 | TGTGCCAGCAGCTTAGATCTGCCCATGGGGGGCGGTGCTAGCACAGATACGCAGTATTTT | CASSLDLPMGGGASTDTQYF
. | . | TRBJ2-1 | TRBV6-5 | TGTGCCAGCAGTTACTCTGCCCCCCCCAATGAGCAGTTCTTC | CASSYSAPPNEQFF